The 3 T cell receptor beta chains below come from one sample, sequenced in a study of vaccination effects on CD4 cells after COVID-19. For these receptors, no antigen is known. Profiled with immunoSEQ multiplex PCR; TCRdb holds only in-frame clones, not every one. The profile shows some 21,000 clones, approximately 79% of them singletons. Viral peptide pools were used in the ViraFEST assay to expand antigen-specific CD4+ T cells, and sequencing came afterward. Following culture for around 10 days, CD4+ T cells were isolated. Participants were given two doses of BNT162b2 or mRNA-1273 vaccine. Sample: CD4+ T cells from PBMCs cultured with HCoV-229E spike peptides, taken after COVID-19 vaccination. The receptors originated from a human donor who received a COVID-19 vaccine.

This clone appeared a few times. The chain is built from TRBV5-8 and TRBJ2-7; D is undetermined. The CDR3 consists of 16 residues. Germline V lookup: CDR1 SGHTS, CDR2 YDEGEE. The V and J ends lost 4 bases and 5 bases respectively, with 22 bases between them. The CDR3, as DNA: TGTGCCAGCAGCCGTCCGCATCCATTTGTAACCCACGAGCAGTACTTC. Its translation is CASSRPHPFVTHEQYF.

CDR3 DNA sequence: TGTGCCAGTAGTATCGGACAGTTTAATCAGCCCCAGCATTTT. As protein: CASSIGQFNQPQHF. The chain links TRBV19 to TRBJ1-5; tentatively, D is TRBD1 (6 bases). V gave up 3 bases and J gave up 4 bases, with 10 bases separating them. Germline CDR1 reads LNHDA; CDR2 reads SQIVND (reference sequence). This CDR3 region has 14 residues.

The DNA of the CDR3 is TGTGCCAGCAGTTACTCGACACAGGGTATCTCACCCCTCCACTTT. Protein product: CASSYSTQGISPLHF. This sequence joins TRBV6-5 and TRBJ1-6; D is perhaps TRBD1 (6 bases). The germline gives CDR1 MNHEY, CDR2 SVGAGI. The V and J ends lost 0 bases and 10 bases respectively, with 13 bases between them. CDR3 length: 15 residues.